This T cell receptor (beta chain) was sequenced during a study of PD-1 blockade in classical Hodgkin lymphoma. Study conclusions and caveats: Exclusion covered patients beginning nivolumab under 1 year post-ASCT. Baseline TCR diversity was reportedly lower in newly diagnosed patients than healthy donors. Patients who responded completely had about the same baseline diversity as newly diagnosed patients.

All patients experienced relapse after autologous stem cell transplantation, and brentuximab vedotin exposure was variable. Complete response, partial response or progressive disease constituted the best responses recorded. Data came from immunoSEQ multiplex PCR; TCRdb stores just in-frame clones and leaves some out. The data show approximately 24,000 clones, over 75% seen once. V was shortened by 4 bases and J by 7 bases, with 11 bases between the two germline ends. The CDR3 length is 14 residues. Germline values: CDR1 LNHDA, CDR2 SQIVND (reference sequence). This clone showed up just once. What it recognizes is unknown.

Sequenced here: peripheral blood mononuclear cells (PBMCs), sampled at baseline. The receptor's source is a human donor with classical Hodgkin lymphoma. This sequence joins TRBV19 and TRBJ1-6; no clear D gene. The CDR3 DNA reads as TGTGCCAGTAGTACGGGGTCCAACAATTCACCCCTCCACTTT. Encoded protein: CASSTGSNNSPLHF.